The rows below give T cell receptor beta chains drawn from one sample of a study of blood T cell repertoires in COVID-19. TCRdb's table, derived via immunoSEQ multiplex PCR, lists solely in-frame clones and lacks some. The data show some 150,000 clones, about 86% seen once. Sequencing input: peripheral blood. The receptors come from a woman aged 55-75 years with COVID-19, enrolled during active disease. Each CDR3 is given with its conserved first and last residue. The D gene is left open where the match is weak. Clone size, where shown, is once, few, many, or a class for clones that have expanded.

D gene	V gene	J gene	clone size	CDR3 protein	CDR3 DNA
TRBD1	TRBV19	TRBJ2-1	-	CASRTGTGVNNEQFF	TGTGCCAGTAGGACCGGGACAGGGGTCAACAATGAGCAGTTCTTC
-	TRBV19	TRBJ2-5	-	CASSIDRETQYF	TGTGCCAGTAGTATAGATCGAGAGACCCAGTACTTC
TRBD1	TRBV13	TRBJ1-2	-	CASSPGQDYTF	TGTGCCAGCAGCCCAGGACAGGACTACACCTTC
TRBD1	TRBV14	TRBJ2-7	-	CASSRTGTAFPYEQYF	TGTGCCAGCAGCCGCACCGGGACAGCATTCCCCTACGAGCAGTACTTC
-	TRBV5-1	TRBJ1-2	-	CASSLGTVGYTF	TGCGCCAGCAGCTTGGGGACTGTAGGCTACACCTTC
TRBD1	TRBV19	TRBJ1-5	once	CASSIRTGLQHF	TGTGCCAGTAGTATAAGGACAGGGCTCCAGCATTTT
TRBD2	TRBV10-3	TRBJ2-7	-	CAISDPLGRESYEQYF	TGTGCCATCAGTGACCCGTTGGGGCGGGAGTCCTACGAGCAGTACTTC
-	TRBV3-1/TRBV3-2	TRBJ2-3	-	CASRIGALHPGTDTQYF	TGTGCCAGCAGGATTGGGGCACTTCATCCAGGCACAGATACGCAGTATTTT
TRBD2	TRBV7-2	TRBJ2-3	-	CASSLVAGAGTDTQYF	TGTGCCAGCAGCTTAGTAGCGGGAGCGGGGACAGATACGCAGTATTTT
-	TRBV11-3	TRBJ2-5	-	CASSFPLGNPQIQETQYF	TGTGCCAGCAGCTTCCCTCTAGGAAACCCGCAAATTCAAGAGACCCAGTACTTC
TRBD2	TRBV11-1	TRBJ2-1	-	CASSLGLAGGNEQFF	TGTGCCAGCAGCTTAGGACTAGCGGGAGGGAATGAGCAGTTCTTC
-	TRBV6-2/TRBV6-3	TRBJ1-2	few	CASSYDKTGRNYGYTF	TGTGCCAGCAGTTACGATAAGACAGGCCGGAACTATGGCTACACCTTC
-	TRBV7-6	TRBJ2-2	-	CASSQGGAHTGELFF	TGTGCCAGCAGCCAAGGCGGGGCCCACACCGGGGAGCTGTTTTTT
-	TRBV4-3	TRBJ2-1	-	CASSQDTPSYNEQFF	TGCGCCAGCAGCCAAGATACTCCCTCCTACAATGAGCAGTTCTTC
-	TRBV9	TRBJ2-1	-	CASSAGQNAYNEQFF	TGTGCCAGCAGCGCCGGACAGAACGCCTACAATGAGCAGTTCTTC
-	TRBV5-4	TRBJ2-7	few	CASSLVPSSPYEQYF	TGTGCCAGCAGCTTGGTCCCGTCCTCCCCCTACGAGCAGTACTTC
TRBD1	TRBV7-2	TRBJ1-2	few	CASSLLGQGVGYTF	TGTGCCAGCAGCTTACTGGGACAGGGAGTTGGCTACACCTTC
-	TRBV14	TRBJ2-2	-	CASSQNLNTGELFF	TGTGCCAGCAGCCAAAACTTGAACACCGGGGAGCTGTTTTTT